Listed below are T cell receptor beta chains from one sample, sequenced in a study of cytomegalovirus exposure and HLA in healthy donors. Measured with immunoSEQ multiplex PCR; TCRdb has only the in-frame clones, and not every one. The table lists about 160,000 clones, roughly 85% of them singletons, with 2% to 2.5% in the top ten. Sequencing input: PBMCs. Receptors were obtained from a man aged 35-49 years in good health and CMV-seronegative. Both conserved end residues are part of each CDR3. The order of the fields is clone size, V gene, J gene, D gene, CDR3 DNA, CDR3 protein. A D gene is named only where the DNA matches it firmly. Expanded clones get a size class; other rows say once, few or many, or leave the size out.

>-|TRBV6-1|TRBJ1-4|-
TGTGCCAGCAGTGTGGGGGCCAGCCCTAATGAAAAACTGTTTTTT
CASSVGASPNEKLFF
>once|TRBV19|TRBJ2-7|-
TGTGCTTTGAGGGCGACCTCCTACGAGCAGTACTTC
CALRATSYEQYF
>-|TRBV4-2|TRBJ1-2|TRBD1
TGTGCCAGCAGCCACCAACAGGGGGCGGATTTATCGGACTATGGCTACACCTTC
CASSHQQGADLSDYGYTF
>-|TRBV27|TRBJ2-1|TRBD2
TGTGCCAGCAGGCAGGCGGGAGGGCCCTTTGAGCAGTTCTTC
CASRQAGGPFEQFF
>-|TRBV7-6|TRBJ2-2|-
TGTGCCAGCAGCTTAGTCAGGTCCTACACCGGGGAGCTGTTTTTT
CASSLVRSYTGELFF
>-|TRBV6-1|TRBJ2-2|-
TGTGCCAGCACGTTAGACAGGCATAACACCGGGGAGCTGTTTTTT
CASTLDRHNTGELFF
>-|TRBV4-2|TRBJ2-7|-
TGTGCCAGCAGCCTCCTCGCCCCCTCACCGGGACAGCGGGCCTCCTACGAGCAGTACTTC
CASSLLAPSPGQRASYEQYF
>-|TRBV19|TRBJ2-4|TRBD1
TGTGCCAGTAGTTCACTACCGGGACAGGGGCTAGCCAAAAACATTCAGTACTTC
CASSSLPGQGLAKNIQYF
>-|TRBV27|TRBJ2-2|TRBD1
TGTGCCAGCAGTCGACAGGGTATAGTGGGGAACACCGGGGAGCTGTTTTTT
CASSRQGIVGNTGELFF
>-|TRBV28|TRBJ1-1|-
TGTGCCAGCAGTTTCGTAACAGGGCGTTTAACTGAAGCTTTCTTT
CASSFVTGRLTEAFF
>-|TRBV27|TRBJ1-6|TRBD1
TGTGCCAGCAGTACCCAGGGGGCCGTTTCACCCCTCCACTTT
CASSTQGAVSPLHF
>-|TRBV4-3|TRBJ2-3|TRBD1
TGCGCCAGCAGCCAAGACAGGGGGTCTGCGGATACGCAGTATTTT
CASSQDRGSADTQYF
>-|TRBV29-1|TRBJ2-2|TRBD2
TGCAGCGTTGGATCTAGCGGGAGGGCCCTCATCGCCGGGGAGCTGTTTTTT
CSVGSSGRALIAGELFF
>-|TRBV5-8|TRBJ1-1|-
TGTGCCAGCAGGTTCGGGGAAAGAGTACTGAGGGCTTTCTTT
CASRFGERVLRAFF
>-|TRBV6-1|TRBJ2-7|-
TGTGCCAGCAGTGGGTGGCTAGCGAAAGACGAGCAGTACTTC
CASSGWLAKDEQYF
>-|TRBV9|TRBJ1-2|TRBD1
TGTGCCAGCAGCCCGGGGACAGGGCCAATACCGGGGAGTGGCTACACCTTC
CASSPGTGPIPGSGYTF
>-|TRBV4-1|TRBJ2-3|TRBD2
TGCGCCAGCAGCCCACATAACGCGGGACTAGCTACAGATACGCAGTATTTT
CASSPHNAGLATDTQYF
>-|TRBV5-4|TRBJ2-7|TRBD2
TGTGCCAGCAGCTGGGGGGGTTCCTACGAGCAGTACTTC
CASSWGGSYEQYF
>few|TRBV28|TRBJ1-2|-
TGTGCGACGATTAGGGCGGGGATCTATGGCTACACCTTC
CATIRAGIYGYTF
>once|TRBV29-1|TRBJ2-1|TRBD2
TGCAGCGTTGGGCCTAGCGGGAGAGTTTACAATGAGCAGTTCTTC
CSVGPSGRVYNEQFF
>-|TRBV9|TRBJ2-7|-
TGTGCCACTCCGCGAGGGACGGAGCGGGACAATAGCTACGAGCAGTACTTC
CATPRGTERDNSYEQYF
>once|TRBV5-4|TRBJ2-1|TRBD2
TGTGCCAGCAGCTCTCGTGATAGCGGGATCTACAATGAGCAGTTCTTC
CASSSRDSGIYNEQFF
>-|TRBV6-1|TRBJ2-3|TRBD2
TGTGCCAGCAGTGGACCGGGACTAGCGACAGATACGCAGTATTTT
CASSGPGLATDTQYF
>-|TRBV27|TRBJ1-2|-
TGTGCCAGCAGTTGGGACAAGCTATATGGCTACACCTTC
CASSWDKLYGYTF
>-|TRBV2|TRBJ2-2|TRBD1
TGTGCCAGCAGTAACAGGGGTTACACCGGGGAGCTGTTTTTT
CASSNRGYTGELFF
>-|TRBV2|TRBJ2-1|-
TGTGCCAGCAGGACAGACCAGAATGAGCAGTTCTTC
CASRTDQNEQFF
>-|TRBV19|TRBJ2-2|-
TGTGCCAGTAGGGAGCGTATACAGGAAACCGGAGAGCTGTTTTTT
CASRERIQETGELFF
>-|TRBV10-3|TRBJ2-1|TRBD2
TGTGCCATCAGTGGGTTCGGGCCTAGCGGGAGAGAGAATGAGCAGTTCTTC
CAISGFGPSGRENEQFF
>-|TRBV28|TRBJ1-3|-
TGTGCCAGCAGCAATCCCTTGGACAGCCTCACCTCTGGAAACACCATATATTTT
CASSNPLDSLTSGNTIYF
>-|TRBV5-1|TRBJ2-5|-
TGCGCCAGCAGCTTAGACTCCGCGGTGGAGACCCAGTACTTC
CASSLDSAVETQYF
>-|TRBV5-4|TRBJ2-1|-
TGTGCCTCAAGCCGGTCAGGGGATCGCTCCTACAATGAGCAGTTCTTC
CASSRSGDRSYNEQFF
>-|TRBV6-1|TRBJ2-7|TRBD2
TGTGCCAGCAGTGAACAAGGTAGCGGGAGTCCCGGCGAGCAGTACTTC
CASSEQGSGSPGEQYF
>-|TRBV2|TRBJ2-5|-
TGTGCCAGCAGTCAAACAGGGTATCAAGAGACCCAGTACTTC
CASSQTGYQETQYF
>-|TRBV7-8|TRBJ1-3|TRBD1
TGCGCCAGCAGCTTCGACAGGGGTGGGGCTTTTGGAAACACCATATATTTT
CASSFDRGGAFGNTIYF
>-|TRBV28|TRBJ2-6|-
TGTGCCAGCAGTTGGTACTCTGGGGCCAACGGCCTGACTTTC
CASSWYSGANGLTF
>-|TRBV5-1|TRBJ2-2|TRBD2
TGCGCCAGCAGCCTACGGCTGAGCGGGATAAACACCGGGGAGCTGTTTTTT
CASSLRLSGINTGELFF
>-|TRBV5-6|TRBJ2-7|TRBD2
TGTGCCAGCAGCTCATCCCGACTAGCGAAAAGCTACGAGCAGTACTTC
CASSSSRLAKSYEQYF
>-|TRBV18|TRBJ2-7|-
TGTGCCAGCTCACTCAACAGGGATGGCGAGCAGTACTTC
CASSLNRDGEQYF
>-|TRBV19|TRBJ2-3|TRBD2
TGTGCCAGTAGTCCGCGGACTAGCGGGAGGAAAGGAGATACGCAGTATTTT
CASSPRTSGRKGDTQYF
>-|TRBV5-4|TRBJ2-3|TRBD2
TGTGCCAGCAGCTCCACTAGCGGGAGATTGGATACGCAGTATTTT
CASSSTSGRLDTQYF
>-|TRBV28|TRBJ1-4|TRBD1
TGTGCCAGCAGTCCACGACAGGGGTTAAGTGAAAAACTGTTTTTT
CASSPRQGLSEKLFF
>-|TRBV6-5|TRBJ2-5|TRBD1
TGTGCCAGCAGTAGGTGGACAGGACAAGAGACCCAGTACTTC
CASSRWTGQETQYF
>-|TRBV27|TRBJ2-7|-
TGTGCCAGCAGTTATGGGCTGCTTCGGGAGCAGTACTTC
CASSYGLLREQYF
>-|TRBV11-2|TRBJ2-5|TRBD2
TGTGCCAGCAGCTTAAGCCTACTAGCGGGAGGAAAGGAGACCCAGTACTTC
CASSLSLLAGGKETQYF